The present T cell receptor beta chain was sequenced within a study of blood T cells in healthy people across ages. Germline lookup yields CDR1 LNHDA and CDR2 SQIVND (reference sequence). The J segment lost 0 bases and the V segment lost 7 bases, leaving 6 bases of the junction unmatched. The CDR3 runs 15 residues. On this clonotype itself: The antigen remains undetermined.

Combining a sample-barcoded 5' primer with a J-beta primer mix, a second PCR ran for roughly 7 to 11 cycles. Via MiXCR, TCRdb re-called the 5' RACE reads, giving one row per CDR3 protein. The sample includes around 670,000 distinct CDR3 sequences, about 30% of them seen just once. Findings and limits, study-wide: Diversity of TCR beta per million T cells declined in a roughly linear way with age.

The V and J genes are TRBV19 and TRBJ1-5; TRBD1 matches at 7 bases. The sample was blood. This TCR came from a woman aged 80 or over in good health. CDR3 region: CASNIDRVSNQPQHF. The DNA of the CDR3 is TGTGCCAGTAACATCGACAGGGTTAGCAATCAGCCCCAGCATTTT.